This TCR beta chain was profiled in a study of metastatic and nonmetastatic thyroid tumors. For the study at large: Across blood and tumor or nodule tissue, repertoires from malignant and benign thyroid patients were compared with one another.

Patients were all untreated before their thyroid surgery. This CDR3 has 17 residues. The junction had 12 bases not matched to a gene; V was cut back by 0 bases and J by 6 bases. Germline V gene data show CDR1 as SGHRS and CDR2 as YFSETQ. Original processing methods: What underpinned the distant-metastasis classifier for papillary thyroid cancer was the set of CDR3 differences across clinicopathological groups. TCRdb re-called the PCR reads with MiXCR. The V and J calls follow TCRdb's processing rather than the paper's. The sample yields 100,000 or so clones, 14% to 15% seen once. Study-wide points: Relative to benign nodules, malignant thyroid tumors were reportedly characterized by significantly elevated TCR beta diversity in blood and tumor.

This clone was seen repeatedly, ten times or more. Its antigen is not identified. Sequencing was done on a sample of blood. The chain carries TRBV5-1 and TRBJ2-1; 7 bases map to TRBD2. This TCR was sampled from a female donor with papillary thyroid cancer or a benign thyroid nodule (not recorded which). Some clones in this sample may be carry-over from other donors' samples. The CDR3 is CASSLGLWGGDPNEQFF. In nucleotides, the CDR3 is TGCGCCAGCAGCTTGGGTCTCTGGGGGGGGGATCCCAATGAGCAGTTCTTC.